The T cell receptor beta chain under discussion was sequenced for a study of blood T cell repertoires in COVID-19. Trimming removed 5 bases from V and 1 base from J, with 8 bases in between. The CDR3 is 13 residues long. Germline V gene sequence: CDR1 SGHTA, CDR2 FQGTGA. The table came from immunoSEQ multiplex PCR; TCRdb's copy has only in-frame clones and leaves some out. Of fewer than 350,000 clones in the sample, 88% were seen once. This clonotype originated in a woman in her thirties who had been exposed to COVID-19. V gene TRBV7-3 combines with J gene TRBJ1-1, with no clear D. Input material: PBMCs or T cells enriched from blood (not recorded which). The CDR3: CASSQQQNTEAFF. The DNA of the CDR3 is TGTGCCAGCAGCCAACAGCAGAACACTGAAGCTTTCTTT.